The 10 T cell receptor beta chains presented below share a single source sample, sequenced in a study of T-cell reconstitution after alpha-beta-depleted transplantation in children. It was with unique molecular identifiers that the TCRbeta library was prepared. Using its own MiXCR run on the PCR reads, TCRdb lists one record per CDR3 protein. The sample contains 9,000 or so distinct CDR3 sequences, approximately 15% of which appear only once. The material sequenced was PBMCs, mostly from graft donor cells, taken 60 days after TCRalphabeta/CD19-depleted stem cell transplant. The receptor set was obtained from a male patient aged 10-17 years who had a stem cell transplant for acute lymphoblastic leukemia, so the T cells may come from the graft donor.

The V gene is TRBV5-1, the J gene TRBJ2-5; 7 nucleotides line up with TRBD2. CDR3 length equals 16 residues. Germline V CDR1 and CDR2: SGHRS, YFSETQ. Trimming removed 0 bases from V and 5 bases from J; junction bases left unmatched: 10. CDR3 coding DNA: TGCGCCAGCAGCTTGGTAACGGGACTATTTTCGGAGACCCAGTACTTC. Its protein product is CASSLVTGLFSETQYF.

The chain couples TRBV12-3 or TRBV12-4 to TRBJ1-4; a weak D match, TRBD1 (5 bases). The V gene lost 4 bases and the J gene lost 3 bases, with 15 bases spanning the gap. CDR3 length equals 16 residues. The CDR3 sequence is CASSSLLGTANEKLFF. In DNA form, the CDR3 reads TGTGCCAGCAGTTCCTTGCTGGGGACTGCTAATGAAAAACTGTTTTTT.

This chain links TRBV15 with TRBJ2-1; D may be TRBD2 (6 bases). Germline CDR1 is LNHNV and CDR2 is YYDKDF (reference sequence). V was pared by 3 bases and J by 8 bases, with 11 bases between. CDR3 length: 13 residues. The CDR3 is CATSRDKRDEQFF. The CDR3 DNA reads TGTGCCACCAGCAGGGATAAGCGGGATGAGCAGTTCTTC.

There are a few counts of this clonotype. V and J are TRBV4-2 and TRBJ2-1, with D possibly matching TRBD2 (5 bases). Germline-derived CDR1 and CDR2 are LGHNA and YNFKEQ. The CDR3 runs to 14 residues. V lost 5 bases and J lost 9, with 17 bases in between. CDR3 sequence reads: CASSSGLAAGEQFF. DNA for the CDR3: TGTGCCAGCAGCTCCGGGCTCGCCGCGGGTGAGCAGTTCTTC.

This clonotype has a count of ten or more. This chain connects TRBV18 to TRBJ1-4; TRBD1 agrees at 11 bases. Losses at the gene ends were 2 bases for V and 7 bases for J; bases not matched to a gene: 0. This CDR3 region has 14 residues. Germline V lookup: CDR1 KGHSH, CDR2 LQKENI. In nucleotides, the CDR3 is TGTGCCAGCTCACCAGGGACAGGGGGTGAAAAACTGTTTTTT. The encoded protein is CASSPGTGGEKLFF.

This clonotype has ten or more counts. This chain links TRBV29-1 with TRBJ1-1; a possible D gene is TRBD1 (5 bases). This CDR3 region has 10 residues. CDR1 and CDR2 from the germline V gene are SQVTM and ANQGSEA. CDR3 amino acids: CSTTGTEAFF. In DNA, the CDR3 is TGCAGTACCACAGGCACTGAAGCTTTCTTT.

This clonotype was counted at least ten times. The chain links TRBV13 to TRBJ2-1; TRBD2 matches 9 bases. There are 15 residues in the CDR3. CDR1 PRHDT and CDR2 FYEKMQ come from the germline V gene (reference sequence). The trim removed 5 bases at V and 6 bases at J, leaving 8 bases unmatched. The chain's CDR3 is CASSLGTSPINEQFF. For the CDR3, the DNA is TGTGCCAGCAGCCTCGGGACTAGCCCGATCAATGAGCAGTTCTTC.

In its sample, this clonotype ranks as medium-sized. V is TRBV12-3 or TRBV12-4 and J is TRBJ2-7; 10 bases match TRBD2. CDR3 length equals 15 residues. With 6 bases clipped from V and 1 base from J, the junction kept 6 bases outside the gene matches. In DNA, the CDR3 is TGTGCCAGCAGCCTCGGACTAGCGGAGTCCTACGAGCAGTACTTC. This codes for CASSLGLAESYEQYF.

This clonotype occurred many times. For the CDR3, the DNA is TGTGCCAGTAGTCTCACCCGGAGGGCTGAAGCTTTCTTT. It yields the protein CASSLTRRAEAFF. V and J are TRBV19 and TRBJ1-1; D is unresolved. CDR1 and CDR2 from the germline V gene are LNHDA and SQIVND (reference sequence). The CDR3 is 13 amino acids. Between the trimmed V and J ends, which lost 5 bases and 6 bases, there was a span of 13 bases. The complete variable domain, with remaining parts taken from reference TRBV19 and TRBJ1-1, reads DGGITQSPKYLFRKEGQNVTLSCEQNLNHDAMYWYRQDPGQGLRLIYYSQIVNDFQKGDIAEGYSVSREKKESFPLTVTSAQKNPTAFYLCASSLTRRAEAFFGQGTRLTVV.

This clonotype was recorded many times. The chain joins TRBV15 to TRBJ1-5; D remains ambiguous. The CDR3 is 16 residues long. Germline V gene lookup returns CDR1 LNHNV and CDR2 YYDKDF (reference sequence). The V end lost 5 bases, the J end lost 4 bases, and 18 bases lay between the germline ends. The CDR3 region has the DNA TGTGCCACCAGCCCTAGCCGGGGTTCCACGAATCAGCCCCAGCATTTT. Encoded protein: CATSPSRGSTNQPQHF.